In its sample, the clone carrying this TCR beta chain was seen a few times. The antigen is unknown. Repertoires were generated with immunoSEQ multiplex PCR, while TCRdb's copy carries only in-frame clones and drops some. The table lists tens of thousands of clones, roughly 88% of them singletons. Germline CDR1 reads MGHRA; CDR2 reads YSYEKL. The CDR3 length is 15 residues. The V and J ends lost 4 bases and 0 bases respectively, with 12 bases between them. This record comes from a study of OX40 agonist ivuxolimab in advanced cancers. Study context: Aged roughly 23 to 90 with a mean of approximately 60 years, they were around 79% male.

Findings and caveats of the study: At 0.1 to 3.0 mg/kg and by week 6, CD4+ and CD8+ T cells in the blood had expanded clonally.

The source of this sequence is an adult with an advanced solid tumor such as melanoma, head and neck, liver or kidney cancer. Sequenced material: CD4+ or CD8+ T cells sorted from blood, taken in a trial of the OX40 agonist ivuxolimab. The chain joins TRBV4-1 to TRBJ1-1; no clear D gene. The DNA of the CDR3 is TGCGCCAGCAGCCCGTTATTAAGGATGAACACTGAAGCTTTCTTT. It encodes CASSPLLRMNTEAFF.